The 20 T cell receptor beta chains given below trace back to one sample, sequenced in a study of Graves' ophthalmopathy and Graves' hyperthyroidism. The authors amplified TCR beta CDR3 regions, and they did so from RNA transcripts for repertoire sequencing. First-round RT-PCR relied on HTBI primers, and a second-round multiplex PCR came next. TCRdb used MiXCR to reprocess the multiplex PCR reads, holding one entry per CDR3 protein. This sample yields 400,000 to 450,000 distinct CDR3 sequences, of which around 21% are seen a single time; approximately 3% belongs to the top ten. Specimen: peripheral blood. The source of these receptors is a woman under 30 with stable Graves' hyperthyroidism.

This clonotype was observed at least ten times. The CDR3 nucleotides are TGTGCCAGCAGTGAGAAGGGGGCTGCTCCTGAAGCTTTCTTT. As protein: CASSEKGAAPEAFF. The chain has TRBV25-1 and TRBJ1-1; 7 bases fit TRBD1. This CDR3 has 14 amino acids. Per germline, CDR1 MGHDK and CDR2 SYGVNS. The V segment lost 3 bases and the J segment 6 bases; nucleotides outside the gene matches: 7.

This clonotype has ten or more counts. This chain joins TRBV30 and TRBJ1-2; D possibly corresponds to TRBD1 (5 bases). The V and J ends lost 5 bases and 1 base respectively, with 11 bases between them. Germline V gene sequence: CDR1 GTSNPN, CDR2 SVGIG (reference sequence). The CDR3 has 13 residues. The CDR3 sequence: CAWSGGFNYGYTF. CDR3 DNA: TGTGCCTGGTCGGGGGGATTTAACTATGGCTACACCTTC.

This clonotype was seen many times. The chain employs TRBV5-1 and TRBJ1-1, with no clear D. This CDR3 has 15 residues. Germline loops: CDR1 SGHRS, CDR2 YFSETQ. Trimming took 4 bases from V and 8 from J, leaving 21 bases between them. The CDR3 sequence is CASSTNRDLRYEAFF. The CDR3 coding sequence is TGCGCCAGCAGCACCAACCGGGATCTAAGGTACGAAGCTTTCTTT.

This clonotype was counted many times. Here the CDR3 reads CASSRGTSGTGELFF. CDR3 in DNA: TGTGCCAGCAGCCGAGGGACTAGCGGGACCGGGGAGCTGTTTTTT. This sequence joins TRBV25-1 and TRBJ2-2; TRBD2 matches 12 bases. The CDR3 totals 15 residues. Germline loops: CDR1 MGHDK, CDR2 SYGVNS. V dropped 6 bases and J dropped 5; count of bases not matched to a gene: 4.

This clonotype showed up many times. This chain joins TRBV10-3 and TRBJ2-5, with D perhaps given as TRBD1 or TRBD2 (5 bases each). Trimming removed 8 bases at V and 5 bases at J, with 9 bases between. Germline loops: CDR1 ENHRY, CDR2 SYGVKD. The CDR3 runs to 11 residues. CDR3 bases: TGTGCCATCGGGGGTTTGGAGACCCAGTACTTC. Amino acids: CAIGGLETQYF.

The table lists this clonotype with many counts. The J gene is TRBJ2-7, the V gene TRBV6-5; D possibly corresponds to TRBD2 (5 bases). This CDR3 is built from 14 residues. Germline CDR1 MNHEY, CDR2 SVGAGI. V lost 6 bases, J lost 0 bases, and 12 bases lay in between. CDR3: CASSYLGGSYEQYF. DNA of the CDR3: TGTGCCAGCAGCTACCTCGGAGGCTCCTACGAGCAGTACTTC.

Note on this clonotype: A much larger clone is a single base away; this may be a read error. This likely comes from a read error, as the CDR3 has no conserved phenylalanine or tryptophan at its end. The chain recombines TRBV5-1 with TRBJ2-2, with D perhaps TRBD1 or TRBD2 (5 bases each). This CDR3 has 18 amino acids. Germline assignment: CDR1 SGHRS and CDR2 YFSETQ. V was trimmed by 4 bases and J by 3 bases, leaving 22 bases between them. The CDR3 region is CASSNKNWGSVYTGELFV. CDR3 DNA: TGCGCCAGCAGCAACAAGAATTGGGGGTCGGTGTACACCGGGGAGCTGTTTGTT.

This clonotype was observed many times. V gene TRBV13 combines with J gene TRBJ2-7, with D tentatively TRBD2 (6 bases). Germline V gene lookup returns CDR1 PRHDT and CDR2 FYEKMQ (reference sequence). The CDR3 runs to 15 residues. With 1 base removed from V and 0 bases from J, the gap between germline ends came to 10 bases. CDR3 residues: CASSLDRGFSYEQYF. The CDR3 DNA follows: TGTGCCAGCAGCTTAGATCGGGGGTTCTCCTACGAGCAGTACTTC.

This clonotype was counted only a few times. The chain joins TRBV6-1 to TRBJ2-7, with 8 nucleotides matching TRBD1. Germline V CDR1 and CDR2: MNHNS, SASEGT. The V segment lost 6 bases and the J segment 3 bases; nucleotides outside the gene matches: 7. The CDR3 length is 14 residues. DNA for the CDR3: TGTGCCAGCAGCCGGAGGACAGGGAACTACGAGCAGTACTTC. Protein: CASSRRTGNYEQYF.

This clonotype occurred many times. CDR3 sequence reads: CAISGAENQPQHF. The CDR3 DNA reads as TGTGCCATCAGTGGGGCAGAGAATCAGCCCCAGCATTTT. The chain combines TRBV10-3 with TRBJ1-5; D remains ambiguous. Germline V lookup: CDR1 ENHRY, CDR2 SYGVKD. Trimming shortened V by 4 bases and J by 4 bases, and 8 bases separated the two germline ends. The CDR3 loop spans 13 amino acids.

This clonotype was seen ten or more times. This chain joins TRBV6-2 or TRBV6-3 and TRBJ2-7, with D unresolved. The germline V and J ends were trimmed by 6 bases and 2 bases, with 5 bases remaining between them. The CDR3 length is 11 residues. Germline lookup yields CDR1 MNHEY and CDR2 SVGEGT. The CDR3 DNA is TGTGCCAGCAGGGCAGCCTACGAGCAGTACTTC. Protein: CASRAAYEQYF.

This clonotype has a handful of counts. This chain uses TRBV12-3 or TRBV12-4 with TRBJ1-5; 8 bases map to TRBD1. There are 15 residues in the CDR3. V was pared by 6 bases and J by 2 bases, with 6 bases of the junction left unmatched. The CDR3 DNA reads as TGTGCCAGCAGCTTTACGACAGGGGGCAATCAGCCCCAGCATTTT. It codes for CASSFTTGGNQPQHF.

The table lists this clonotype with many counts. A read error may account for a junction end that differs from germline. V usage is TRBV7-8 and J usage is TRBJ2-5; D tentatively fits TRBD1 or TRBD2 (5 bases each). This CDR3 contains 15 residues. Germline lookup yields CDR1 SGHVS and CDR2 FQNEAQ. The CDR3 is CASSLGVGSSGTQCF. The DNA for the CDR3 is TGTGCCAGCAGCTTAGGAGTCGGTAGTTCCGGGACCCAGTGCTTC.

The chain links TRBV3-1 to TRBJ2-1; TRBD2 is a possible D gene (6 bases). The CDR3 length is 15 residues. Trimming took off 4 bases at V and 10 bases at J, with 20 bases between the two ends. Germline V gene sequence: CDR1 LGHDT, CDR2 YNNKEL (reference sequence). CDR3 in DNA: TGTGCCAGCAGCCCCCGGCCCGGGAGTGGGGGGGAGCAGTTCTTC. It yields the protein CASSPRPGSGGEQFF.

This clonotype appeared many times. V gene TRBV27 combines with J gene TRBJ2-6, with D tentatively TRBD1 (5 bases). CDR1 is MNHEY, CDR2 SMNVEV, per germline (reference sequence). This CDR3 is built from 15 residues. V was pared by 4 bases and J by 4 bases, with 11 bases between. The DNA for the CDR3 is TGTGCCAGCAGTTCTAACAGGTGGGGGGCCAACGTCCTGACTTTC. Its protein is CASSSNRWGANVLTF.

In this sample, this clonotype turned up many times. The rearrangement uses TRBV6-5 and TRBJ2-7, with D tentatively TRBD1 (5 bases). The V gene's germline CDR1 is MNHEY and CDR2 SVGAGI. V dropped 0 bases and J dropped 7 bases, with 13 bases sitting between them. This CDR3 spans 14 amino acids. CDR3 in DNA: TGTGCCAGCAGTTACTCGAGTAAGGGGAAAGAGCAGTACTTC. It specifies CASSYSSKGKEQYF.

A few counts support this clonotype. As DNA, the CDR3 is TGTGCCAGCTCAGGGACTAGCGGCCTGAAACTCGACGAGCAGTACTTC. Its translation: CASSGTSGLKLDEQYF. The chain is built from TRBV18 and TRBJ2-7; 11 bases match TRBD2. Germline CDR1 is KGHSH and CDR2 is LQKENI. The CDR3 length is 16 residues. J lost 5 bases, V lost 5 bases, and 11 bases had no gene match.

The J gene is TRBJ2-7, the V gene TRBV6-4; D not resolved. Looked up from germline, CDR1 is MRHNA and CDR2 is SNTAGT. Trimming stripped 3 bases from V and 6 bases from J, with 15 bases between. The CDR3 has 14 amino acids. The CDR3 is CASSELRGLGEQYF. The CDR3 region has the DNA TGTGCCAGCAGTGAACTGAGAGGCCTCGGCGAGCAGTACTTC.

This clonotype showed up many times. The genes are TRBV6-1 and TRBJ1-5; maybe TRBD1 (5 bases). The CDR3 consists of 15 residues. CDR1 MNHNS and CDR2 SASEGT come from the germline V gene. V was cut by 2 bases and J by 5 bases, with 13 bases left in between. The CDR3 spells CASSERTQRHQPQHF. The DNA for the CDR3 is TGTGCCAGCAGTGAACGGACACAGAGGCATCAGCCCCAGCATTTT.

This clonotype has at least ten counts. This rearrangement joins TRBV2 to TRBJ2-2; D ambiguous. The V and J ends lost 3 bases and 4 bases respectively, with 15 bases between them. The CDR3 sequence is 16 residues long. Germline CDR1 SNHLY, CDR2 FYNNEI. As DNA, the CDR3 is TGTGCCAGCAGTGAGACGACCCCACAGCTCACCGGGGAGCTGTTTTTT. This encodes CASSETTPQLTGELFF.